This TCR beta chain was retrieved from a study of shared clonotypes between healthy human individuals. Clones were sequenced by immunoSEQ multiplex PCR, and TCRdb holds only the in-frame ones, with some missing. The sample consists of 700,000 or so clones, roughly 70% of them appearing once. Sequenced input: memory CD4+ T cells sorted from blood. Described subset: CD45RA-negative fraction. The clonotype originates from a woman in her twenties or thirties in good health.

The CDR3 DNA follows: TGTGCCAGTAGTATAGGGTCATCGACAGGGGAAATTCCCGGGGAGCTGTTTTTT. Translating gives CASSIGSSTGEIPGELFF. The gene calls are TRBV19 and TRBJ2-2, with TRBD1 matching over 8 bases. CDR3 length equals 18 residues. CDR1 is LNHDA and CDR2 is SQIVND in the germline V gene (reference sequence). Unmatched junction bases numbered 13, after V lost 1 base and J lost 6 bases.